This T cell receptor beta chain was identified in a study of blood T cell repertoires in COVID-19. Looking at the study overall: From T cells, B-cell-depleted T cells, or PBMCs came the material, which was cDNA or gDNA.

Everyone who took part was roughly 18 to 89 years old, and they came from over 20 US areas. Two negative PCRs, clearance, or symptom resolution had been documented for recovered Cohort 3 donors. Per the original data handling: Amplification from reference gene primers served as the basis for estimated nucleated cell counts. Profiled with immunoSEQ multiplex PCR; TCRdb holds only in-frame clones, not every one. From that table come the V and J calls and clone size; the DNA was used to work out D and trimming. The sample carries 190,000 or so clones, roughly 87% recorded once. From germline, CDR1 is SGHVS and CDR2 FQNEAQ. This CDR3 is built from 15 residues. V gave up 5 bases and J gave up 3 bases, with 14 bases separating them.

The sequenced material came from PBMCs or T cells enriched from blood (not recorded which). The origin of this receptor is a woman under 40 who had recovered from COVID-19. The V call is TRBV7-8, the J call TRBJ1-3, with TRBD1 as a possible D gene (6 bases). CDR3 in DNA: TGTGCCAGCAGCCATTCACAGGGATATGGAAACACCATATATTTT. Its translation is CASSHSQGYGNTIYF.